These 21 T cell receptor beta chains share one sample of origin, sequenced in a study of cytomegalovirus exposure and HLA in healthy donors. Libraries were prepared by immunoSEQ multiplex PCR; TCRdb keeps only in-frame clonotypes and omits some of them. The data contain some 240,000 clones, 75% to 90% of them singletons. Sequencing used PBMCs. These receptors all stem from a woman younger than 35 in good health and CMV-seronegative.

This chain joins TRBV19 and TRBJ1-2, with 7 bases fitting TRBD1. V trimming: 3 bases; J trimming: 1 base; junction bases outside the gene matches: 5. Germline CDR1 LNHDA, CDR2 SQIVND (reference sequence). The CDR3 loop spans 15 amino acids. This CDR3 is CASSIGGTVNYGYTF. The CDR3, as DNA: TGTGCCAGTAGTATCGGTGGGACAGTTAACTATGGCTACACCTTC.

The chain combines TRBV4-1 with TRBJ2-3; 13 bases fit TRBD2. The germline CDR1 and CDR2 sequences are MGHRA and YSYEKL. The length of the CDR3 is 16 residues. With 0 bases clipped from V and 8 bases from J, the junction kept 5 bases outside the gene matches. The CDR3 protein is CASSQETSGGAITQYF. The CDR3 nucleotides are TGCGCCAGCAGCCAAGAAACTAGCGGGGGGGCGATTACGCAGTATTTT.

V and J are TRBV5-6 and TRBJ2-3; D is uncertain. The CDR3 has 12 amino acids. In germline, CDR1 is SGHDT, CDR2 YYEEEE. The V gene lost 3 bases and the J gene lost 0 bases, with 2 bases spanning the gap. Here the CDR3 DNA reads TGTGCCAGCAGCTCCAGCACAGATACGCAGTATTTT. Translation: CASSSSTDTQYF.

This clone has more than one count but fewer than ten. The chain carries TRBV25-1 and TRBJ2-7; no reliable D call. V was clipped by 4 bases and J by 3 bases, with 4 bases between them. Germline CDR1 is MGHDK and CDR2 is SYGVNS. The CDR3 contains 11 residues. The CDR3 loop reads CASSANYEQYF. CDR3 bases: TGTGCCAGCAGTGCGAACTACGAGCAGTACTTC.

The DNA for the CDR3 is TGTGCCTGGAACCCACGGGGGATGAACACTGAAGCTTTCTTT. This encodes CAWNPRGMNTEAFF. The gene calls are TRBV30 and TRBJ1-1; maybe TRBD1 (5 bases). Trimming shortened V by 4 bases and J by 0 bases, and 12 bases separated the two germline ends. The CDR3 covers 14 residues. CDR1 GTSNPN and CDR2 SVGIG come from the germline V gene (reference sequence). Using reference TRBV30 and TRBJ1-1 for the parts outside the CDR3, the full variable domain is SQTIHQWPATLVQPVGSPLSLECTVEGTSNPNLYWYRQAAGRGLQLLFYSVGIGQISSEVPQNLSASRPQDRQFILSSKKLLLSDSGFYLCAWNPRGMNTEAFFGQGTRLTVV.

This chain joins TRBV7-3 and TRBJ2-7; 7 bases map to TRBD1. J gave up 2 bases and V 5 bases, and 6 bases lay outside the gene matches. The CDR3 length is 14 residues. In germline, CDR1 is SGHTA, CDR2 FQGTGA. The CDR3 DNA sequence: TGTGCCAGCAGCCCGGACAGGAATACCTACGAGCAGTACTTC. Translated: CASSPDRNTYEQYF.

The V call is TRBV6-4, the J call TRBJ1-1, with D possibly being TRBD1 (5 bases). The CDR3 is 13 amino acids. Trimming stripped 2 bases from V and 6 bases from J, with 10 bases between. CDR1 and CDR2 (germline): MRHNA, SNTAGT. The CDR3 sequence: CASSDRVGAEAFF. CDR3 nucleotide sequence: TGTGCCAGCAGTGACAGGGTAGGGGCTGAAGCTTTCTTT.

The chain uses TRBV5-1 and TRBJ1-4, with 7 bases that match TRBD1. The germline V gene has CDR1 SGHRS and CDR2 YFSETQ. CDR3 length: 15 amino acids. The J segment lost 0 bases and the V segment lost 2 bases, leaving 1 base of the junction unmatched. The CDR3 coding sequence is TGCGCCAGCAGCTTCCAGGGGGCAACTAATGAAAAACTGTTTTTT. Protein product: CASSFQGATNEKLFF. The variable domain in full, with the rest retrieved from reference TRBV5-1 and TRBJ1-4, is KAGVTQTPRYLIKTRGQQVTLSCSPISGHRSVSWYQQTPGQGLQFLFEYFSETQRNKGNFPGRFSGRQFSNSRSEMNVSTLELGDSALYLCASSFQGATNEKLFFGSGTQLSVL.

The rearrangement uses TRBV28 and TRBJ2-3; TRBD1 matches 10 bases. This CDR3 has 17 amino acids. Trimming took 6 bases from V and 4 from J; bases not matched to a gene: 13. CDR1 and CDR2 (germline): MDHEN, SYDVKM. The CDR3 DNA reads TGTGCCAGCAGACGTATCGGCCGGGACAGGGGCCCAGATACGCAGTATTTT. Its translation is CASRRIGRDRGPDTQYF.

V usage is TRBV29-1 and J usage is TRBJ2-2; the D gene is possibly TRBD1 (5 bases). The CDR3 is 12 amino acids. CDR1 is SQVTM, CDR2 ANQGSEA, per germline. The germline V and J ends were trimmed by 7 bases and 4 bases, with 10 bases remaining between them. For the CDR3, the DNA is TGCAGCGGCGGACATGGCACCGGGGAGCTGTTTTTT. Its translation is CSGGHGTGELFF.

The V gene is TRBV12-5, the J gene TRBJ1-5; the match to TRBD1 covers 9 bases. J gave up 2 bases and V 6 bases, and 2 bases lay outside the gene matches. Germline lookup yields CDR1 LGHNT and CDR2 FRNRAP. The CDR3 extends over 14 amino acids. The CDR3, as DNA: TGTGCTAGTGGCCGGACAGGGGGCAATCAGCCCCAGCATTTT. This codes for CASGRTGGNQPQHF. Based on the CDR3 plus reference TRBV12-5 and TRBJ1-5, the full variable domain is DARVTQTPRHKVTEMGQEVTMRCQPILGHNTVFWYRQTMMQGLELLAYFRNRAPLDDSGMPKDRFSAEMPDATLATLKIQPSEPRDSAVYFCASGRTGGNQPQHFGDGTRLSIL.

This clone was seen only a few times. The chain is built from TRBV9 and TRBJ1-1; the D gene is possibly TRBD1 (5 bases). Trimming took off 5 bases at V and 1 base at J, with 9 bases between the two ends. Germline-derived CDR1 and CDR2 are SGDLS and YYNGEE. The CDR3 is 13 amino acids. CDR3 residues: CASSQGPNTEAFF. The CDR3 DNA sequence: TGTGCCAGCAGTCAGGGCCCGAACACTGAAGCTTTCTTT.

This sequence joins TRBV11-2 and TRBJ2-5; a weak D match, TRBD1 (6 bases). Trimming cost V 5 bases and J 5 bases, with 12 bases left between them. CDR3 length equals 13 residues. Germline V gives CDR1 SGHAT, CDR2 FQNNGV. The chain's CDR3 is CASSESGVETQYF. In DNA, the CDR3 is TGTGCCAGCAGCGAATCAGGGGTCGAGACCCAGTACTTC.

This clone has at least ten counts. V and J are TRBV9 and TRBJ2-1, with TRBD2 matching over 7 bases. V was clipped by 0 bases and J by 10 bases; unmatched bases: 4. Per germline, CDR1 SGDLS and CDR2 YYNGEE. This CDR3 has 13 amino acids. CDR3: CASSVVEAGEQFF. CDR3 DNA: TGTGCCAGCAGCGTAGTCGAAGCGGGAGAGCAGTTCTTC.

The chain employs TRBV28 and TRBJ1-2; 10 bases fit TRBD1. The CDR3 sequence is 14 residues long. Germline trimming cut 6 bases from V and 9 bases from J; bases unmatched to any gene: 10. CDR1 is MDHEN and CDR2 is SYDVKM in the germline V gene. The CDR3 DNA follows: TGTGCCAGCAGCCTGGGACAGGGGCATCACAGCTACACCTTC. Amino acids: CASSLGQGHHSYTF.

The chain joins TRBV9 to TRBJ2-7; D not resolved. Per germline, CDR1 SGDLS and CDR2 YYNGEE. This CDR3 contains 14 residues. V was clipped by 4 bases and J by 7 bases, with 18 bases between them. DNA for the CDR3: TGTGCCAGCAGCCCCGGGTCATCCTTCGGGGAGCAGTACTTC. Its translation is CASSPGSSFGEQYF.

The rearrangement joins TRBV29-1 to TRBJ1-2, with 11 bases fitting TRBD1. The trim removed 7 bases at V and 6 bases at J, leaving 10 bases unmatched. This CDR3 contains 14 residues. CDR1 and CDR2 from the germline V gene are SQVTM and ANQGSEA. CDR3 amino acids: CSAATGQGAHGYTF. Here the CDR3 DNA reads TGCAGCGCAGCTACCGGACAGGGGGCGCATGGCTACACCTTC.

The chain recombines TRBV11-2 with TRBJ2-2; 9 bases match TRBD2. V was clipped by 6 bases and J by 4 bases; unmatched bases: 6. There are 15 residues in the CDR3. Germline CDR1 SGHAT, CDR2 FQNNGV. The CDR3: CASRISGSRTGELFF. The DNA for the CDR3 is TGTGCCAGCAGGATTAGCGGGAGTCGCACCGGGGAGCTGTTTTTT.

The V and J genes are TRBV5-6 and TRBJ1-5; maybe TRBD1 (5 bases). Trimming pared 4 bases from V and 1 base from J, leaving 12 bases between. CDR1 and CDR2 (germline): SGHDT, YYEEEE. This CDR3 spans 15 amino acids. CDR3 nucleotide sequence: TGTGCCAGCAGCCACGGGACCGGGAGCAATCAGCCCCAGCATTTT. Translation gives CASSHGTGSNQPQHF.

V is TRBV28 and J is TRBJ2-7, with 10 bases lining up with TRBD2. With V trimmed by 9 bases and J by 2 bases, 7 bases remained unmatched. This CDR3 has 14 residues. CDR1 and CDR2 (germline): MDHEN, SYDVKM. As DNA, the CDR3 is TGTGCCAGTTGGGGGACTAGCGCCACCTACGAGCAGTACTTC. Its protein product is CASWGTSATYEQYF.

This sequence joins TRBV6-5 and TRBJ2-1; possibly TRBD1 for D (5 bases). The CDR3 length is 15 residues. From germline, CDR1 is MNHEY and CDR2 SVGAGI. V gave up 2 bases and J gave up 5 bases, with 13 bases separating them. In DNA, the CDR3 is TGTGCCAGCAGTTACACTCAGGGTGATAACAATGAGCAGTTCTTC. Amino acids: CASSYTQGDNNEQFF.